This record looks at one T cell receptor (beta chain) sequence and its context. Its antigen is not known. Researchers ran the PCR with 60 Vbeta and 13 Jbeta primers. Profiling relied on immunoSEQ multiplex PCR, and the TCRdb table lists in-frame clones only, not all of them. The sample consists of some 140,000 clones, roughly 70% of them appearing once. The sample belongs to a study of cytomegalovirus exposure and HLA in healthy donors. General study findings and limits: HLA alleles showed associations with some 17,000 TCR beta sequences in a later analysis, at a 0.05 false discovery rate. An assumption of roughly uniform sequencing depth across donors underlay the presence/absence analyses. Later work found that TCR association rates differed between HLA loci; DRB1 had the most and HLA-C the fewest.

V shed 4 bases, J shed 6 bases, and the junction held 6 bases outside the gene matches. CDR1 and CDR2 from the germline V gene are MGHRA and YSYEKL. This CDR3 comprises 16 residues. The receptor comes from a man aged 35 to 55 in good health and CMV-seronegative. The chain couples TRBV4-1 to TRBJ2-1, with 13 bases aligning to TRBD2. The material sequenced was PBMCs. The CDR3 DNA reads as TGCGCCAGCAGCCGCGGGACTAGCGGGAATCTCAATGAGCAGTTCTTC. Amino acids: CASSRGTSGNLNEQFF.